Each of the 8 T cell receptor beta chains below was sequenced from the same sample in a study of Ad26.COV2.S vaccination and SARS-CoV-2 variants. Using immunoSEQ multiplex PCR, the repertoire was profiled, and TCRdb retains in-frame clones only, with some absent. In the table there are approximately 300,000 clones, about 82% of which are singletons. Treatment: about 20 received Ad26.COV2.S at low or high dose, single or two shots; about 5 received placebo; per-sample allocation not given. Samples came from day 63 after the first vaccine or placebo injection. Sequencing used peripheral blood, obtained in a trial of Ad26.COV2.S vaccine versus placebo. The receptors come from a person between 18 and 59 years old who received the Ad26.COV2.S COVID-19 vaccine or a placebo.

This sequence joins TRBV15 and TRBJ1-1, with a weak D call TRBD1 (6 bases). This CDR3 has 15 amino acids. V was pared by 5 bases and J by 5 bases, with 18 bases between. The germline gives CDR1 LNHNV, CDR2 YYDKDF (reference sequence). DNA for the CDR3: TGTGCCACCAGCGCGAAAGGGGGAGAGGGGACTGAAGCTTTCTTT. This translates into CATSAKGGEGTEAFF.

CDR3 bases: TGTGCCACCAGTGCCCCTGTGGGGGGCATGGATGAGCAGTTCTTC. It is translated as CATSAPVGGMDEQFF. The V gene is TRBV24-1, the J gene TRBJ2-1; D possibly matches TRBD1 or TRBD2 (6 bases each). CDR3 length: 15 amino acids. Trimming stripped 5 bases from V and 8 bases from J, with 18 bases between. CDR1 and CDR2 from the germline V gene are KGHDR and SFDVKD.

V usage is TRBV24-1 and J usage is TRBJ2-1, with D hard to call. The CDR3 has 17 residues. V was clipped by 2 bases and J by 0 bases, with 13 bases between them. The germline V gene has CDR1 KGHDR and CDR2 SFDVKD. As DNA, the CDR3 is TGTGCCACCAGTGATTCCCCGGGCGGTAGCTCCTACAATGAGCAGTTCTTC. It codes for CATSDSPGGSSYNEQFF.

The rearrangement joins TRBV9 to TRBJ2-3; D not resolved. Trimming removed 0 bases at V and 3 bases at J, with 5 bases between. CDR3 length: 13 amino acids. Germline CDR1 SGDLS, CDR2 YYNGEE. CDR3 in DNA: TGTGCCAGCAGCGTAGTTCTTACAGATACGCAGTATTTT. Amino acids: CASSVVLTDTQYF.

The J gene is TRBJ1-2, the V gene TRBV9, with D possibly matching TRBD1 (6 bases). This CDR3 comprises 14 residues. Germline loops: CDR1 SGDLS, CDR2 YYNGEE. Trimming shortened V by 3 bases and J by 6 bases, and 15 bases separated the two germline ends. CDR3 region: CASSANEDSHGYTF. DNA for the CDR3: TGTGCCAGCAGCGCCAATGAGGACAGTCATGGCTACACCTTC.

This rearrangement joins TRBV3-1 (or the pseudogene TRBV3-2) to TRBJ2-7; 9 bases match TRBD2. The germline gives CDR1 LGHDT, CDR2 YNNKEL (reference sequence). The V segment lost 2 bases and the J segment 3 bases; nucleotides outside the gene matches: 5. This CDR3 has 15 amino acids. Written as DNA, the CDR3 is TGTGCCAGCAGCCAACCTTCTAGCGGGGTCTACGAGCAGTACTTC. Its protein is CASSQPSSGVYEQYF.

The rearrangement uses TRBV7-3 and TRBJ2-3, with a possible D match to TRBD2 (6 bases). Germline CDR1 reads SGHTA; CDR2 reads FQGTGA. V was pared by 4 bases and J by 1 base, with 12 bases between. The CDR3 loop spans 15 amino acids. The chain's CDR3 is CASSSTSRGTDTQYF. DNA of the CDR3: TGTGCCAGCAGCTCGACTAGTCGGGGCACAGATACGCAGTATTTT.

The chain is built from TRBV25-1 and TRBJ1-1; 9 positions agree with TRBD1. This CDR3 comprises 15 residues. V gave up 3 bases and J gave up 4 bases; unmatched junction bases: 6. Per germline, CDR1 MGHDK and CDR2 SYGVNS. CDR3 amino acids: CASSDQTGGGTEAFF. CDR3 nucleotide sequence: TGTGCCAGCAGTGACCAGACAGGGGGGGGCACTGAAGCTTTCTTT.